This T cell receptor beta chain was sequenced for a study of cytomegalovirus exposure and HLA in healthy donors. The V gene's germline CDR1 is SGHRS and CDR2 YFSETQ. The CDR3 covers 16 residues. Trimming took 4 bases from V and 5 from J, leaving 21 bases between them. Study-level points and caveats: Some TCR beta chains (164 of them) were listed as cytomegalovirus-associated.

60 Vbeta and 13 Jbeta primers were used in PCR. Using immunoSEQ multiplex PCR, the repertoire was profiled, and TCRdb retains in-frame clones only, with some absent. The sample records about 45,000 clones, 45% to 60% being singletons. Points on this clone: As yet, its antigen is unknown.

The sequenced sample was PBMCs. The chain is built from TRBV5-1 and TRBJ1-1, with TRBD1 as a possible D gene (6 bases). The receptor's source is a man aged 60 to 69 in good health and CMV-seronegative. The chain's CDR3 is CASSLGQIETTTEAFF. The CDR3, as DNA: TGCGCCAGCAGCCTTGGACAGATAGAGACCACGACTGAAGCTTTCTTT.